The 4 T cell receptor beta chains below all came from one sample that was sequenced in a study of cytomegalovirus exposure and HLA in healthy donors. Both 60 Vbeta primers and 13 Jbeta primers went into the PCR. Profiling relied on immunoSEQ multiplex PCR, and the TCRdb table lists in-frame clones only, not all of them. The table lists about 210,000 clones, more than 75% of them singletons. The sample was PBMCs. These receptor sequences come from a man in his forties in good health and CMV-seropositive.

This clone was counted once. The rearrangement joins TRBV7-9 to TRBJ2-7; 10 bases line up with TRBD2. Germline CDR1 SEHNR, CDR2 FQNEAQ (reference sequence). V lost 7 bases to trimming and J lost 4 bases; unmatched junction nucleotides: 10. This CDR3 is built from 15 residues. DNA of the CDR3: TGTGCCAGCACCCAGGGGGCTAGCGGGAGTTACGAGCAGTACTTC. The encoded protein is CASTQGASGSYEQYF.

The CDR3 nucleotides are TGTGCCAGCAGGATAACAGGGGGCACTGAAGCTTTCTTT. It codes for CASRITGGTEAFF. The rearrangement uses TRBV28 and TRBJ1-1; 8 bases fit TRBD1. CDR3 size: 13 residues. The V and J ends lost 6 bases and 4 bases, in that order; junction bases with no gene match: 4. In germline, CDR1 is MDHEN, CDR2 SYDVKM.

This chain connects TRBV7-2 to TRBJ2-1; TRBD2 aligns across 12 bases. Germline V CDR1 and CDR2: SGHTA, FQGNSA. Trimming at V came to 1 base and at J to 9 bases, leaving 13 bases not matched to a gene. This CDR3 contains 18 residues. The CDR3 nucleotides read TGTGCCAGCAGCTTAGGGCTAGCGGGAGGGCGAAAGGGAGGTGAGCAGTTCTTC. Its protein is CASSLGLAGGRKGGEQFF.

In its sample, this clone was seen once. The chain employs TRBV5-8 and TRBJ1-5, with D maybe TRBD1 (5 bases). There are 15 residues in the CDR3. The germline CDR1 and CDR2 sequences are SGHTS and YDEGEE. V dropped 3 bases and J dropped 1 base, with 11 bases sitting between them. In DNA form, the CDR3 reads TGTGCCAGCAGCTCTTGGCAGGGCAGCAATCAGCCCCAGCATTTT. It is translated as CASSSWQGSNQPQHF.